This T cell receptor beta chain appears in the sequencing data of a study of blood T cell repertoires in COVID-19. For the study at large: T cells, B-cell-depleted T cells, or PBMCs provided the cDNA or gDNA that served as material.

This CDR3 region has 15 residues. Germline CDR1 and CDR2: MDHEN and SYDVKM. The ends lost 10 bases at V and 4 bases at J; junction bases unmatched: 11. Per the original data handling: Reference gene primer amplification yielded estimated nucleated cell counts. Profiled with immunoSEQ multiplex PCR; TCRdb holds only in-frame clones, not every one. The V and J calls and the clone size are those of that table, but D and trimming were determined from the DNA. The sample has about 57,000 clones, roughly four fifths seen once. The V and J genes are TRBV28 and TRBJ2-3; 10 bases are shared with TRBD2. The source of this sequence is an elderly woman with acute or convalescent COVID-19. The sequenced sample consisted of peripheral blood. The CDR3 here is CATPPVSGGSDTQYF. The CDR3 bases are TGTGCCACCCCCCCGGTTAGCGGGGGGTCAGATACGCAGTATTTT.